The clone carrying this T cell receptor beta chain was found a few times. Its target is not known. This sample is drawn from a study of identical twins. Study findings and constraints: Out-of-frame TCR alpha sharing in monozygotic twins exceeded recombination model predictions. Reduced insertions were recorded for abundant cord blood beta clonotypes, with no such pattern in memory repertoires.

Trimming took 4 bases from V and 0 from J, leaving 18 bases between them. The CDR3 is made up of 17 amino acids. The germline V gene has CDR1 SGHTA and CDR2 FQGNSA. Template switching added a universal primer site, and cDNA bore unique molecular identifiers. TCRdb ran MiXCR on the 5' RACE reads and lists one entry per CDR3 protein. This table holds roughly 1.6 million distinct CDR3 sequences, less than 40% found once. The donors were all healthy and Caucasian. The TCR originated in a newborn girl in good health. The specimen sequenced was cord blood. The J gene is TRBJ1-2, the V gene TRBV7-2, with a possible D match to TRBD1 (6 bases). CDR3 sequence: CASSSGGSWGANYGYTF. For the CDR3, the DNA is TGTGCCAGCAGCTCTGGGGGCTCGTGGGGAGCTAACTATGGCTACACCTTC.